This T cell receptor (beta chain) was sequenced for a study of cytomegalovirus exposure and HLA in healthy donors. Study results and caveats: Donor immune exposure was known only as CMV serostatus. Previously analyzed data showed that most TCR beta V segments were productive at a frequency of about 87% or about 30%. V- and J-gene trimming in TCR beta was tied to a missense DCLRE1C variant by an analysis performed later.

About this clone: Its matching antigen is unknown.

CDR3 length: 12 residues. Germline values: CDR1 MNHNY, CDR2 SVGAGI (reference sequence). V lost 5 bases, J lost 6 bases, and 1 base stayed unmatched. Vbeta (60) and Jbeta (13) primers were used in the PCR. Using immunoSEQ multiplex PCR, the repertoire was profiled, and TCRdb retains in-frame clones only, with some absent. This table holds 100,000 to 120,000 clones, about three quarters found once. The sample consisted of PBMCs. V is TRBV6-6 and J is TRBJ1-5; 7 bases line up with TRBD1. This TCR was recovered from a woman aged 40 to 50 in good health and CMV-seropositive. CDR3: CASSRDSQPQHF. For the CDR3, the DNA is TGTGCCAGCAGTCGGGACAGTCAGCCCCAGCATTTT.